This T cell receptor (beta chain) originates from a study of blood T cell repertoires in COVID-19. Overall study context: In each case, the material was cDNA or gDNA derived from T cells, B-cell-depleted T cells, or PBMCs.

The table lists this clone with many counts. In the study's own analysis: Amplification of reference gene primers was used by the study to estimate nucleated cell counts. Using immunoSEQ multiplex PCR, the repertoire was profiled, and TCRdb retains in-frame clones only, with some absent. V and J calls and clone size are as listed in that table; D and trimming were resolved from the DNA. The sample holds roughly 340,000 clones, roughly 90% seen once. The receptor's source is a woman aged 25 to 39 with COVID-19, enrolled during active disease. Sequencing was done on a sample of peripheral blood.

The CDR3 sequence: CASSQDGRNNEQFF. The CDR3 DNA reads as TGCGCCAGCAGCCAAGATGGCCGAAACAATGAGCAGTTCTTC. The chain combines TRBV4-1 with TRBJ2-1; D call uncertain. V lost 0 bases to trimming and J lost 5 bases, with 8 bases between them. The CDR3 is 14 residues long. Germline V gene lookup returns CDR1 MGHRA and CDR2 YSYEKL.